Presented here are 22 T cell receptor beta chains from one specimen sequenced in a study of CD8+CD57+ T cells in acquired aplastic anemia. Profiles of TCR beta VDJ and CDR3 were generated from a genomic DNA template. TCRdb processed the reads anew with MiXCR; each CDR3 protein has one entry. The sample includes approximately 190,000 distinct CDR3 sequences, over 60% of them seen just once. Material: sorted CD4+, CD8+, or CD8+CD57+ T cells (not recorded which) from PBMCs. The receptors shown here come from a human donor with severe aplastic anemia or a healthy control (not recorded which).

V gene TRBV9 combines with J gene TRBJ1-3, with D possibly TRBD1 on 6 matching bases. Germline-derived CDR1 and CDR2 are SGDLS and YYNGEE. The germline V and J ends were trimmed by 2 bases and 7 bases, with 16 bases remaining between them. The CDR3 has 15 amino acids. The CDR3: CASSVRGAVGNTIYF. The CDR3 DNA is TGTGCCAGCAGCGTGAGGGGGGCTGTGGGGAACACCATATATTTT.

This clonotype has at least ten counts. The genes are TRBV11-2 and TRBJ1-1, with no clear D. Trimming took off 3 bases at V and 7 bases at J, with 9 bases between the two ends. The CDR3 sequence is 12 residues long. Germline V gives CDR1 SGHAT, CDR2 FQNNGV. The CDR3 here is CASSFREIEAFF. CDR3 in DNA: TGTGCCAGCAGCTTTCGTGAGATTGAAGCTTTCTTT.

This chain links TRBV11-2 with TRBJ2-2; no firm D call. V gave up 0 bases and J gave up 7 bases, with 3 bases separating them. This CDR3 spans 12 amino acids. The V gene's germline CDR1 is SGHAT and CDR2 FQNNGV. Here the CDR3 reads CASSLDNGELFF. The CDR3, as DNA: TGTGCCAGCAGCTTAGATAACGGGGAGCTGTTTTTT. Variable domain in full (rest from reference TRBV11-2 and TRBJ2-2): EAGVAQSPRYKIIEKRQSVAFWCNPISGHATLYWYQQILGQGPKLLIQFQNNGVVDDSQLPKDRFSAERLKGVDSTLKIQPAKLEDSAVYLCASSLDNGELFFGEGSRLTVL.

This chain joins TRBV7-3 and TRBJ2-3; D uncertain. The CDR3 spans 17 residues. The ends were cut back, 5 bases at V and 2 bases at J, with 20 bases in the middle. Germline V gene data show CDR1 as SGHTA and CDR2 as FQGTGA. CDR3 amino acids: CASSPPTSRRPTDTQYF. Here the CDR3 DNA reads TGTGCCAGCAGCCCCCCTACTTCCCGGCGGCCCACAGATACGCAGTATTTT. The full variable domain, completed using reference TRBV7-3 and TRBJ2-3, is GAGVSQTPSNKVTEKGKYVELRCDPISGHTALYWYRQSLGQGPEFLIYFQGTGAADDSGLPNDRFFAVRPEGSVSTLKIQRTERGDSAVYLCASSPPTSRRPTDTQYFGPGTRLTVL.

This chain uses TRBV5-1 with TRBJ2-7, with 9 bases that match TRBD1. Trimming at V came to 0 bases and at J to 2 bases, leaving 3 bases not matched to a gene. The V gene's germline CDR1 is SGHRS and CDR2 YFSETQ. The CDR3 spans 15 residues. CDR3: CASSLVTGGAYEQYF. The CDR3 DNA is TGCGCCAGCAGCTTGGTGACAGGGGGAGCCTACGAGCAGTACTTC.

This clonotype was recorded only once. The V call is TRBV20-1, the J call TRBJ2-7, with 7 bases lining up with TRBD1. CDR1 DFQATT and CDR2 SNEGSKA come from the germline V gene (reference sequence). The CDR3 covers 14 residues. J gave up 0 bases and V 1 base, and 3 bases lay outside the gene matches. CDR3 sequence reads: CSARVRDSSYEQYF. The CDR3 DNA reads TGCAGTGCTAGAGTCCGGGACAGCTCCTACGAGCAGTACTTC.

The rearrangement joins TRBV29-1 to TRBJ1-1, with D possibly matching TRBD1 (6 bases). Trimming left V 4 bases short and J 7 bases short, with 19 bases between. Germline CDR1 SQVTM, CDR2 ANQGSEA. This CDR3 has 14 amino acids. In DNA, the CDR3 is TGCAGCGTTGTGATCCCAGGGGAGGAGGTTGAAGCTTTCTTT. The encoded protein is CSVVIPGEEVEAFF.

This clonotype has a single count. The rearrangement uses TRBV7-9 and TRBJ2-5; 7 bases match TRBD1. CDR3 length equals 13 residues. The J segment lost 3 bases and the V segment lost 6 bases, leaving 4 bases of the junction unmatched. Germline values: CDR1 SEHNR, CDR2 FQNEAQ (reference sequence). In nucleotides, the CDR3 is TGTGCCAGCAGGATCGGGACAGAAGAGACCCAGTACTTC. Its protein is CASRIGTEETQYF.

The chain links TRBV7-9 to TRBJ1-2; D not certain. Germline CDR1 is SEHNR and CDR2 is FQNEAQ (reference sequence). The germline V and J ends were trimmed by 5 bases and 12 bases, with 10 bases remaining between them. CDR3 size: 10 residues. The CDR3 DNA reads TGTGCCAGCAGCCACTCCCCCCACACCTTC. Translation gives CASSHSPHTF.

This clonotype occurred once. The gene calls are TRBV10-3 and TRBJ2-3; 7 bases map to TRBD1. The CDR3 covers 13 residues. CDR1 is ENHRY and CDR2 is SYGVKD in the germline V gene. V dropped 7 bases and J dropped 3; count of bases not matched to a gene: 4. The CDR3: CAIKDRETDTQYF. The CDR3 DNA sequence: TGTGCCATCAAAGACAGGGAAACAGATACGCAGTATTTT.

V is TRBV20-1 and J is TRBJ2-5, with 9 bases aligning to TRBD1. After removal of 0 bases from V and 4 bases from J, the junction contained 6 bases not matched to a gene. The V gene's germline CDR1 is DFQATT and CDR2 SNEGSKA (reference sequence). The CDR3 consists of 15 residues. The CDR3 sequence: CSARDTGGFRETQYF. CDR3 sequence (DNA): TGCAGTGCTAGAGACACAGGGGGCTTTAGAGAGACCCAGTACTTC.

This clonotype was detected many times. The chain joins TRBV19 to TRBJ2-7, with D tentatively TRBD1 (5 bases). CDR3 length: 13 amino acids. V gave up 10 bases and J gave up 0 bases, with 13 bases separating them. CDR1 is LNHDA, CDR2 SQIVND, per germline (reference sequence). CDR3 coding DNA: TGTGCCATCAACAGGCCCCTCTCCTACGAGCAGTACTTC. It specifies CAINRPLSYEQYF. The variable domain in full, with the rest retrieved from reference TRBV19 and TRBJ2-7, is DGGITQSPKYLFRKEGQNVTLSCEQNLNHDAMYWYRQDPGQGLRLIYYSQIVNDFQKGDIAEGYSVSREKKESFPLTVTSAQKNPTAFYLCAINRPLSYEQYFGPGTRLTVT.

The genes are TRBV2 and TRBJ1-5, with D possibly matching TRBD1 (5 bases). With 6 bases removed from V and 1 base from J, the gap between germline ends came to 13 bases. The CDR3 totals 15 residues. The germline V gene encodes CDR1 SNHLY and CDR2 FYNNEI. The CDR3 nucleotides read TGTGCCAGCAGCCCATTACGACAGAGCAATCAGCCCCAGCATTTT. Protein sequence: CASSPLRQSNQPQHF. The full variable domain, with the rest looked up from reference TRBV2 and TRBJ1-5, is EPEVTQTPSHQVTQMGQEVILRCVPISNHLYFYWYRQILGQKVEFLVSFYNNEISEKSEIFDDQFSVERPDGSNFTLKIRSTKLEDSAMYFCASSPLRQSNQPQHFGDGTRLSIL.

The chain combines TRBV19 with TRBJ1-2; tentatively, D is TRBD1 (5 bases). V was cut by 6 bases and J by 6 bases, with 11 bases left in between. This CDR3 is built from 12 residues. CDR1 LNHDA and CDR2 SQIVND come from the germline V gene (reference sequence). The CDR3 spells CASRVGGDGYTF. As DNA, the CDR3 is TGTGCCAGTAGAGTTGGGGGGGATGGCTACACCTTC. Looking up the rest from reference TRBV19 and TRBJ1-2 gives the full variable domain: DGGITQSPKYLFRKEGQNVTLSCEQNLNHDAMYWYRQDPGQGLRLIYYSQIVNDFQKGDIAEGYSVSREKKESFPLTVTSAQKNPTAFYLCASRVGGDGYTFGSGTRLTVV.

The CDR3 loop is CSARERGRRETFF. Written as DNA, the CDR3 is TGCAGTGCTAGAGAACGAGGGAGGCGTGAGACTTTCTTT. This chain joins TRBV20-1 and TRBJ1-1; no clear D. The CDR3 is made up of 13 amino acids. Looked up from germline, CDR1 is DFQATT and CDR2 is SNEGSKA (reference sequence). V lost 0 bases and J lost 12, with 17 bases in between.

The chain combines TRBV6-5 with TRBJ2-7; D tentatively reads TRBD1 or TRBD2 (6 bases each). The germline gives CDR1 MNHEY, CDR2 SVGAGI. V was trimmed by 6 bases and J by 5 bases, leaving 26 bases between them. The CDR3 sequence is 17 residues long. The CDR3 bases are TGTGCCAGCAGCCCGTTCGGCGGGGACATCGGCGTCGACGAGCAGTACTTC. Translating it yields CASSPFGGDIGVDEQYF.

This clonotype was seen only a few times. The chain employs TRBV24-1 and TRBJ2-3, with a weak D call TRBD1 (6 bases). This CDR3 comprises 13 residues. Deletions cut 6 bases from V and 3 bases from J, with 9 bases between. From germline, CDR1 is KGHDR and CDR2 SFDVKD. DNA of the CDR3: TGTGCCACCAGTACTACAGGGACAGATACGCAGTATTTT. Amino acid sequence: CATSTTGTDTQYF.

Only a few counts were recorded for this clonotype. The chain has TRBV25-1 and TRBJ1-6; 9 nucleotides agree with TRBD1. The V gene's germline CDR1 is MGHDK and CDR2 SYGVNS. The length of the CDR3 is 14 residues. V trimming: 10 bases; J trimming: 7 bases; junction bases outside the gene matches: 8. In DNA form, the CDR3 reads TGTGCCACTACAGGGGGCGGTTGGAATTCACCCCTCCACTTT. Translation gives CATTGGGWNSPLHF. Drawing the rest from reference TRBV25-1 and TRBJ1-6, the complete variable domain is EADIYQTPRYLVIGTGKKITLECSQTMGHDKMYWYQQDPGMELHLIHYSYGVNSTEKGDLSSESTVSRIRTEHFPLTLESARPSHTSQYLCATTGGGWNSPLHFGNGTRLTVT.

The chain combines TRBV7-9 with TRBJ1-1; a weak D match, TRBD1 (5 bases). The V end was cut by 1 base, the J end by 0 bases, with 9 bases between. Per the germline V gene, CDR1 is SEHNR and CDR2 is FQNEAQ (reference sequence). This CDR3 region has 15 residues. The CDR3 DNA sequence: TGTGCCAGCAGCTTAGGGAGCAGGGTGAACACTGAAGCTTTCTTT. Translating it yields CASSLGSRVNTEAFF. The complete variable domain, with remaining parts taken from reference TRBV7-9 and TRBJ1-1, reads DTGVSQNPRHKITKRGQNVTFRCDPISEHNRLYWYRQTLGQGPEFLTYFQNEAQLEKSRLLSDRFSAERPKGSFSTLEIQRTEQGDSAMYLCASSLGSRVNTEAFFGQGTRLTVV.

This clonotype was seen many times. The CDR3 DNA sequence: TGTGCCAGCAGCTCGCGAAGTCGGGAACCCGGGGAGCTGTTTTTT. This translates into CASSSRSREPGELFF. The chain links TRBV7-8 to TRBJ2-2, with D perhaps TRBD2 (5 bases). This CDR3 contains 15 residues. V was cut by 4 bases and J by 6 bases, with 15 bases left in between. Per germline, CDR1 SGHVS and CDR2 FQNEAQ.

This sequence joins TRBV7-8 and TRBJ2-7; 11 bases line up with TRBD2. The CDR3 length is 14 residues. With V trimmed by 6 bases and J by 3 bases, 4 bases remained unmatched. The germline V gene encodes CDR1 SGHVS and CDR2 FQNEAQ. CDR3: CASRVTSGDYEQYF. The CDR3 region has the DNA TGTGCCAGCAGAGTGACTAGCGGGGACTACGAGCAGTACTTC.

V is TRBV2 and J is TRBJ2-7; D may match TRBD1 or TRBD2 (5 bases each). The V end lost 6 bases, the J end lost 2 bases, and 17 bases lay between the germline ends. Germline V gene data show CDR1 as SNHLY and CDR2 as FYNNEI. The CDR3 consists of 15 residues. The CDR3 loop reads CASREAAQGPYEQYF. CDR3 sequence (DNA): TGTGCCAGCAGGGAGGCGGCCCAGGGCCCCTACGAGCAGTACTTC.